This T cell receptor (beta chain) was obtained from a study of beta chain features in type 1 diabetes. Sorted cells reached over 95% purity in every population. Expressed TCRB transcripts were sequenced after all isolated RNA was converted to cDNA. Method: immunoSEQ multiplex PCR; TCRdb's copy keeps in-frame clones and lacks some. This table has 450,000 to 550,000 clones, 30% appearing once. The study, taken as a whole, reports: Any HLA-type effect on TCRB rearrangement remained unresolved here. Across patients, naive, central memory and Treg TCRB repertoires exhibited apparently greater similarity than was observed across healthy donors.

The CDR3 is 16 amino acids. Germline V CDR1 and CDR2: SQVTM, ANQGSEA. With V trimmed by 2 bases and J by 2 bases, 8 bases remained unmatched. Points on this clone: As yet, its antigen is unknown. This same CDR3 is encoded by further DNA sequences in the sample.

The genes are TRBV29-1 and TRBJ2-7; 11 bases align to TRBD1. The sequenced material came from naive CD4+ T cells from blood. This TCR was sampled from a man younger than 35 in good health. The CDR3 sequence is CSVEPGGTGGTYEQYF. In nucleotides, the CDR3 is TGCAGCGTTGAACCGGGGGGGACAGGGGGTACCTACGAGCAGTACTTC.